The sequence of this T cell receptor beta chain was determined in a study of cytomegalovirus exposure and HLA in healthy donors. Study details: Earlier, some 180 million T cells were analyzed, and 95 million to 140 million unique TCR beta sequences were found among them.

PCR involved 60 Vbeta and 13 Jbeta primers. Sequencing was performed with immunoSEQ multiplex PCR; in TCRdb, only in-frame clones are kept and a portion is missing. The listing contains fewer than 130,000 clones. Notes on this clone: The antigen is unknown.

The study, taken as a whole, reports: Specific recognition of CMV antigens was confirmed in vitro for three chains (all CMV-associated). Fewer N-insertions than the roughly 630-donor mean were reportedly shown by an Asian-associated ancestry cluster in a later analysis.

V shed 5 bases, J shed 1 base, and the junction held 4 bases outside the gene matches. The CDR3 length is 18 residues. Germline V gives CDR1 SEHNR, CDR2 FQNEAQ (reference sequence). The chain employs TRBV7-9 and TRBJ2-2; 16 nucleotides line up with TRBD2. The sequence was obtained from a man between 50 and 59 years old in good health and CMV-seronegative. Sequenced material: PBMCs. CDR3 protein: CASSTGTSGRGNTGELFF. CDR3 DNA: TGTGCCAGCAGCACCGGGACTAGCGGGAGGGGGAACACCGGGGAGCTGTTTTTT.